These 30 T cell receptor beta chains came from one sample sequenced in a study of T cells in Graves' hyperthyroidism and ophthalmopathy. The TCR beta CDR3 regions underwent amplification using RNA transcripts as the source. HTBI primers were used for first-round RT-PCR of the TCR CDR3. One entry per CDR3 protein results from TCRdb running MiXCR on the multiplex PCR reads. This table has some 250,000 distinct CDR3 sequences, 13% to 15% appearing once. The sequenced sample was blood. The source is a woman aged 40 to 50 with Graves' hyperthyroidism that later progressed to Graves' ophthalmopathy.

Many counts were recorded for this clonotype. The genes are TRBV6-1 and TRBJ2-7; a weak D match, TRBD1 (5 bases). Germline V gene data show CDR1 as MNHNS and CDR2 as SASEGT. The CDR3 has 12 amino acids. With 8 bases removed from V and 3 bases from J, the gap between germline ends came to 11 bases. CDR3 protein: CASRDSYYEQYF. The DNA for the CDR3 is TGTGCCAGCCGCGACAGTTACTACGAGCAGTACTTC.

This clonotype showed up many times. This chain uses TRBV27 with TRBJ2-1; possible D gene TRBD2, 5 bases. The CDR3 sequence is 15 residues long. The V end was cut by 5 bases, the J end by 8 bases, with 19 bases between. Germline V lookup: CDR1 MNHEY, CDR2 SMNVEV (reference sequence). This CDR3 is CASSIPRAPEDEQFF. The CDR3 coding sequence is TGTGCCAGCAGTATACCCCGGGCCCCGGAGGATGAGCAGTTCTTC.

This clonotype was seen many times. The chain uses TRBV5-1 and TRBJ2-1; TRBD2 matches 8 bases. Trimming at V came to 4 bases and at J to 3 bases, leaving 9 bases not matched to a gene. This CDR3 comprises 16 residues. Germline-derived CDR1 and CDR2 are SGHRS and YFSETQ. The CDR3 DNA reads as TGCGCCAGCAGCCCCCGGACAGCGGGAGTCTACAATGAGCAGTTCTTC. Translation gives CASSPRTAGVYNEQFF.

This clonotype occurred many times. The DNA for the CDR3 is TGTGCCAGCAGCTTAGATCGATGGGTATTCTACGAGCAGTACTTC. Translated, it gives CASSLDRWVFYEQYF. The chain combines TRBV11-2 with TRBJ2-7; D is ambiguous. V lost 0 bases to trimming and J lost 3 bases, with 12 bases between them. The CDR3 is 15 residues long. Germline CDR1 reads SGHAT; CDR2 reads FQNNGV.

This clonotype has a count of ten or more. The chain combines TRBV28 with TRBJ1-3; no clear D. Germline V gene data show CDR1 as MDHEN and CDR2 as SYDVKM. The germline V and J ends were trimmed by 4 bases and 4 bases, with 20 bases remaining between them. The CDR3 is 17 amino acids. As DNA, the CDR3 is TGTGCCAGCAGTTCCGCACCCGTCCAGGCTCGGGGAAACACCATATATTTT. Encoded protein: CASSSAPVQARGNTIYF.

The chain has TRBV15 and TRBJ1-5; 7 bases fit TRBD1. CDR1 and CDR2 from the germline V gene are LNHNV and YYDKDF (reference sequence). The CDR3 sequence is 15 residues long. Trimming at V came to 1 base and at J to 6 bases, leaving 6 bases not matched to a gene. The CDR3 nucleotides are TGTGCCACCAGCAGAGGGACAGGCGGGGGTCAGCCCCAGCATTTT. Residues: CATSRGTGGGQPQHF.

This clonotype was counted ten times or more. The genes are TRBV20-1 and TRBJ1-1; D is perhaps TRBD1 (6 bases). The CDR3 contains 11 residues. The germline V and J ends were trimmed by 3 bases and 8 bases, with 10 bases remaining between them. Germline V CDR1 and CDR2: DFQATT, SNEGSKA (reference sequence). The CDR3 sequence is CSARGHREAFF. The CDR3 DNA sequence: TGCAGTGCTAGGGGACACAGAGAAGCTTTCTTT.

This clonotype was detected ten times or more. This chain uses TRBV3-1 with TRBJ2-2; no clear D gene. Germline assignment: CDR1 LGHDT and CDR2 YNNKEL (reference sequence). This CDR3 comprises 16 residues. V gave up 0 bases and J gave up 0 bases, with 8 bases separating them. The CDR3 protein is CASSQEVTANTGELFF. For the CDR3, the DNA is TGTGCCAGCAGCCAAGAGGTCACAGCGAACACCGGGGAGCTGTTTTTT. Based on the CDR3 plus reference TRBV3-1 and TRBJ2-2, the full variable domain is DTAVSQTPKYLVTQMGNDKSIKCEQNLGHDTMYWYKQDSKKFLKIMFSYNNKELIINETVPNRFSPKSPDKAHLNLHINSLELGDSAVYFCASSQEVTANTGELFFGEGSRLTVL.

This clonotype was counted many times. The chain couples TRBV2 to TRBJ2-7; TRBD2 matches 11 bases. The CDR3 covers 15 residues. V shed 3 bases and J 6 bases; nucleotides not matched to a gene: 7. CDR1 is SNHLY, CDR2 FYNNEI, per germline. CDR3 DNA sequence: TGTGCCAGCAGTGAGGGACTAGCGGTTGTTTTCGAGCAGTACTTC. It codes for CASSEGLAVVFEQYF.

The table lists this clonotype with many counts. J is TRBJ2-1 and V is TRBV5-4; D unresolved. CDR3 length: 12 amino acids. Deletions cut 3 bases from V and 5 bases from J, with 6 bases between. Germline V gene data show CDR1 as SGHNT and CDR2 as YYREEE (reference sequence). The DNA for the CDR3 is TGTGCCAGCAGCTCCCCAAACAATGAGCAGTTCTTC. Its translation: CASSSPNNEQFF. Full variable domain (outside the CDR3, taken from reference TRBV5-4 and TRBJ2-1): ETGVTQSPTHLIKTRGQQVTLRCSSQSGHNTVSWYQQALGQGPQFIFQYYREEENGRGNFPPRFSGLQFPNYSSELNVNALELDDSALYLCASSSPNNEQFFGPGTRLTVL.

The chain employs TRBV20-1 and TRBJ2-7; TRBD2 agrees at 7 bases. The CDR3 has 16 amino acids. V shed 1 base and J 2 bases; nucleotides not matched to a gene: 11. The V gene's germline CDR1 is DFQATT and CDR2 SNEGSKA (reference sequence). CDR3 nucleotides: TGCAGTGCTAGAGGTAGTAGCGGGTTTCCCGCCTACGAGCAGTACTTC. Protein product: CSARGSSGFPAYEQYF.

J is TRBJ2-2 and V is TRBV5-1, with 12 positions matching TRBD2. CDR1 SGHRS and CDR2 YFSETQ come from the germline V gene. J was trimmed by 3 bases and V by 4 bases; bases with no gene match: 7. The CDR3 loop spans 17 amino acids. The CDR3 nucleotides read TGCGCCAGCAGCCCAATGAGGACTAGCGGGGACACCGGGGAGCTGTTTTTT. Translation: CASSPMRTSGDTGELFF.

As regards this clonotype: Its ends do not fully match the called genes, so a read error is possible. V gene TRBV28 combines with J gene TRBJ2-1, with 7 bases aligning to TRBD1. The CDR3 sequence is 17 residues long. CDR1 MDHEN and CDR2 SYDVKM come from the germline V gene. The CDR3 sequence: CANSLRSVTGLSDEQFF. The CDR3 coding sequence is TGTGCCAACAGTTTAAGGTCGGTGACAGGGCTGTCCGATGAGCAGTTCTTC.

In this sample, this clonotype turned up many times. V and J are TRBV20-1 and TRBJ2-3, with D possibly TRBD2 on 5 matching bases. In germline, CDR1 is DFQATT, CDR2 SNEGSKA (reference sequence). The CDR3 length is 13 residues. V shed 7 bases and J shed 4 bases, with 15 bases lying between them. The chain's CDR3 is CSVESLAADTQYF. As DNA, the CDR3 is TGCAGTGTGGAATCGCTAGCCGCAGATACGCAGTATTTT.

This clonotype was seen repeatedly, ten times or more. V and J are TRBV6-1 and TRBJ2-5; 9 bases agree with TRBD2. The CDR3 is 14 amino acids. The V segment lost 4 bases and the J segment 5 bases; nucleotides outside the gene matches: 5. The germline gives CDR1 MNHNS, CDR2 SASEGT. The CDR3 sequence is CASSAASGTETQYF. The DNA of the CDR3 is TGTGCCAGCAGTGCGGCTAGCGGGACTGAGACCCAGTACTTC.

This clonotype has ten or more counts. This chain connects TRBV28 to TRBJ2-1; TRBD2 matches at 8 bases. The CDR3 is made up of 12 amino acids. Germline V CDR1 and CDR2: MDHEN, SYDVKM. The trim removed 2 bases at V and 9 bases at J, leaving 0 bases unmatched. CDR3 region: CASSLGTSEQFF. The CDR3 DNA reads as TGTGCCAGCAGTTTAGGGACTAGTGAGCAGTTCTTC.

A remark on this clonotype: This may be a read error, as it is one base from a much larger clone. V and J are TRBV6-1 and TRBJ2-1, with a weak D call TRBD2 (6 bases). V was pared by 3 bases and J by 2 bases, with 14 bases between. The CDR3 loop spans 16 amino acids. CDR1 is MNHNS, CDR2 SASEGT, per germline. This chain's CDR3 is CASSEAGRSAYNEQFF. Written as DNA, the CDR3 is TGTGCCAGCAGTGAGGCTGGGAGGTCGGCCTACAATGAGCAGTTCTTC.

On this clonotype: A much larger clonotype is one base distant, so this may be a read error. The J gene is TRBJ2-2, the V gene TRBV13, with D hard to call. The CDR3 runs to 16 residues. CDR1 is PRHDT and CDR2 is FYEKMQ in the germline V gene (reference sequence). The V and J ends lost 4 bases and 0 bases respectively, with 12 bases between them. The CDR3 loop is CASSSQQSSNTGELFF. For the CDR3, the DNA is TGTGCCAGCAGCTCGCAACAGAGTTCGAACACCGGGGAGCTGTTTTTT.

This clonotype was seen at least ten times. The chain uses TRBV29-1 and TRBJ2-5; D uncertain. Germline CDR1 is SQVTM and CDR2 is ANQGSEA. V was cut by 6 bases and J by 4 bases, with 6 bases left in between. The CDR3 length is 10 residues. The CDR3 reads CSVNVETQYF. The CDR3 nucleotides read TGCAGCGTCAACGTAGAGACCCAGTACTTC.

This clonotype appeared many times. The CDR3 is CASSLPGLAGSPGELFF. The CDR3 DNA reads TGCGCCAGCAGCTTGCCGGGACTAGCGGGATCCCCCGGGGAGCTGTTTTTT. The chain couples TRBV5-1 to TRBJ2-2; 13 nucleotides align to TRBD2. V trimming: 1 base; J trimming: 6 bases; junction bases outside the gene matches: 6. CDR1 and CDR2 from the germline V gene are SGHRS and YFSETQ. The CDR3 has 17 amino acids.

This clonotype was detected ten times or more. The V gene is TRBV6-1, the J gene TRBJ2-2; 8 positions match TRBD2. The CDR3 contains 17 residues. V shed 6 bases, J shed 4 bases, and the junction held 13 bases outside the gene matches. Per the germline V gene, CDR1 is MNHNS and CDR2 is SASEGT. The CDR3 spells CASRTSLSGKTTGELFF. CDR3 nucleotide sequence: TGTGCCAGCAGAACGTCCCTTAGCGGGAAAACCACCGGGGAGCTGTTTTTT.

A few counts support this clonotype. The chain links TRBV19 to TRBJ2-2; weak D call: TRBD1 (6 bases). In germline, CDR1 is LNHDA, CDR2 SQIVND (reference sequence). V dropped 3 bases and J dropped 2 bases, with 10 bases sitting between them. This CDR3 is built from 15 residues. CDR3 sequence reads: CASSIQGSNTGELFF. The CDR3 DNA is TGTGCCAGTAGTATCCAGGGGTCAAACACCGGGGAGCTGTTTTTT.

Ten or more counts support this clonotype. This chain uses TRBV27 with TRBJ1-2; 9 bases are shared with TRBD1. With V trimmed by 4 bases and J by 2 bases, 2 bases remained unmatched. Germline assignment: CDR1 MNHEY and CDR2 SMNVEV (reference sequence). The CDR3 contains 14 residues. Here the CDR3 reads CASSSGTGNYGYTF. For the CDR3, the DNA is TGTGCCAGCAGTTCTGGGACAGGGAACTATGGCTACACCTTC.

This clonotype occurred many times. J is TRBJ1-5 and V is TRBV20-1; 8 bases map to TRBD1. The CDR3 consists of 15 residues. Germline V gene sequence: CDR1 DFQATT, CDR2 SNEGSKA (reference sequence). V was clipped by 5 bases and J by 0 bases; unmatched bases: 6. Written as DNA, the CDR3 is TGCAGTGCTGGAGGACAGGGAGTTAGCAATCAGCCCCAGCATTTT. This translates into CSAGGQGVSNQPQHF.

This clonotype was recorded at least ten times. The CDR3 DNA sequence: TGTGCCAGCAGACTTCAGGGACTAGCGGAAGAGACCCAGTACTTC. Its translation: CASRLQGLAEETQYF. This chain links TRBV2 with TRBJ2-5; TRBD2 agrees at 11 bases. The trim removed 6 bases at V and 3 bases at J, leaving 6 bases unmatched. The CDR3 runs to 15 residues. The germline gives CDR1 SNHLY, CDR2 FYNNEI.

This clonotype was seen only a few times. CDR3: CASSSLAETSYNEQFF. CDR3 nucleotides: TGTGCCAGCAGCTCGTTAGCGGAAACCTCCTACAATGAGCAGTTCTTC. The chain employs TRBV5-6 and TRBJ2-1; D is possibly TRBD2 (6 bases). The germline gives CDR1 SGHDT, CDR2 YYEEEE. CDR3 length: 16 amino acids. The V end lost 3 bases, the J end lost 0 bases, and 13 bases lay between the germline ends.

V usage is TRBV28 and J usage is TRBJ1-2; no clear D gene. V shed 8 bases and J shed 5 bases, with 12 bases lying between them. Per the germline V gene, CDR1 is MDHEN and CDR2 is SYDVKM. The CDR3 contains 12 residues. CDR3 nucleotides: TGTGCCAGCGCGGTGAAAGGATATGGCTACACCTTC. Translating it yields CASAVKGYGYTF.

The CDR3 protein is CASHGTPMPPKLLRQYF. CDR3 DNA sequence: TGTGCCAGCCACGGGACACCAATGCCTCCCAAATTACTGCGGCAGTACTTC. The V call is TRBV6-1, the J call TRBJ2-7, with a possible D match to TRBD1 (6 bases). Germline loops: CDR1 MNHNS, CDR2 SASEGT. The V end was cut by 8 bases, the J end by 9 bases, with 32 bases between. The CDR3 loop spans 17 amino acids.

This clonotype has a handful of counts. This rearrangement joins TRBV12-3 or TRBV12-4 to TRBJ2-2; possible D gene TRBD2, 5 bases. Trimming removed 6 bases at V and 6 bases at J, with 11 bases between. The CDR3 extends over 13 amino acids. CDR3 sequence reads: CASRLGGSGELFF. Here the CDR3 DNA reads TGTGCCAGCAGACTAGGCGGGTCCGGGGAGCTGTTTTTT.

This clonotype turned up a few times. This chain links TRBV9 with TRBJ2-3, with D unresolved. The CDR3 contains 18 residues. From germline, CDR1 is SGDLS and CDR2 YYNGEE. Trimming cost V 0 bases and J 3 bases, with 20 bases left between them. The CDR3 sequence: CASSVEATSRQETDTQYF. Here the CDR3 DNA reads TGTGCCAGCAGCGTAGAGGCCACGAGCCGACAAGAGACAGATACGCAGTATTTT.